The next 8 T cell receptor beta chains were all read from a single sample in a study of blood T cell repertoires in COVID-19. Libraries were prepared by immunoSEQ multiplex PCR; TCRdb keeps only in-frame clonotypes and omits some of them. The sample records about 200,000 clones, almost 85% being singletons. Sequencing was done on a sample of PBMCs or T cells enriched from blood (not recorded which). The origin of the receptors is a man aged 35-49 years who had recovered from COVID-19.

As DNA, the CDR3 is TGTGCCAGCAGCGGTTACAGGGAGGGAGAGACCCAGTACTTC. Its protein product is CASSGYREGETQYF. This chain links TRBV7-2 with TRBJ2-5; tentative D call: TRBD2 (7 bases). With 5 bases removed from V and 4 bases from J, the gap between germline ends came to 14 bases. Germline V gives CDR1 SGHTA, CDR2 FQGNSA. The CDR3 spans 14 residues.

The gene calls are TRBV24-1 and TRBJ1-1; possibly TRBD1 for D (6 bases). V lost 7 bases and J 5 bases, leaving 19 bases between the germline ends. This CDR3 contains 15 residues. CDR1 is KGHDR, CDR2 SFDVKD, per germline. The CDR3 DNA reads TGTGCCACCAGGGCCGGGAGGGGGAACATTACTGAAGCTTTCTTT. Translated: CATRAGRGNITEAFF.

The genes are TRBV15 and TRBJ1-3; possibly TRBD1 for D (5 bases). CDR3 size: 15 residues. Trimming removed 0 bases from V and 7 bases from J, with 13 bases in between. The germline gives CDR1 LNHNV, CDR2 YYDKDF (reference sequence). The CDR3 protein is CATSRDRETRNTIYF. The CDR3 nucleotides read TGTGCCACCAGCAGAGACAGGGAAACTCGGAACACCATATATTTT.

This clone appeared a few times. The chain is built from TRBV24-1 and TRBJ2-1; 9 bases fit TRBD2. This CDR3 has 16 residues. Germline V lookup: CDR1 KGHDR, CDR2 SFDVKD. Trimming removed 2 bases from V and 3 bases from J; junction bases left unmatched: 4. CDR3 amino acids: CATSDSAGGNYNEQFF. The CDR3 bases are TGTGCCACCAGTGATTCGGCGGGGGGGAACTACAATGAGCAGTTCTTC.

The rearrangement uses TRBV11-2 and TRBJ2-3; TRBD2 matches at 11 bases. Losses at the gene ends were 9 bases for V and 3 bases for J; bases not matched to a gene: 8. The CDR3 runs to 15 residues. Germline CDR1 SGHAT, CDR2 FQNNGV. In DNA form, the CDR3 reads TGTGCCAGGGGACTAGCGGTCCGAGGAACAGATACGCAGTATTTT. It encodes CARGLAVRGTDTQYF.

The CDR3 region has the DNA TGTGCCAGCAGCCTCACAGGGAGCTTTAGCACAGATACGCAGTATTTT. Translating it yields CASSLTGSFSTDTQYF. The rearrangement links TRBV3-1 (or the pseudogene TRBV3-2) to TRBJ2-3, with D maybe TRBD1 (6 bases). Germline assignment: CDR1 LGHDT and CDR2 YNNKEL (reference sequence). V lost 4 bases and J lost 0, with 14 bases in between. There are 16 residues in the CDR3.

The chain carries TRBV5-4 and TRBJ2-2, with D maybe TRBD2 (6 bases). V shed 9 bases and J shed 2 bases, with 11 bases lying between them. The CDR3 covers 13 residues. Germline values: CDR1 SGHNT, CDR2 YYREEE (reference sequence). CDR3 bases: TGTGCCACCGGGACTTTCAACACCGGGGAGCTGTTTTTT. It encodes CATGTFNTGELFF. The full variable domain, completed using reference TRBV5-4 and TRBJ2-2, is ETGVTQSPTHLIKTRGQQVTLRCSSQSGHNTVSWYQQALGQGPQFIFQYYREEENGRGNFPPRFSGLQFPNYSSELNVNALELDDSALYLCATGTFNTGELFFGEGSRLTVL.

The V and J genes are TRBV5-1 and TRBJ2-2; the D is unclear. This CDR3 region has 14 residues. Trimming removed 1 base from V and 5 bases from J, with 9 bases in between. Germline V gene sequence: CDR1 SGHRS, CDR2 YFSETQ. In DNA form, the CDR3 reads TGCGCCAGCAGCTTGAGTTCGGTGACCGGGGAGCTGTTTTTT. Translating gives CASSLSSVTGELFF.